One T cell receptor beta chain is described in this entry. The specificity of this receptor is unknown. No per-base quality is available; no much larger clone lies one base away. CDR1 and CDR2, per the germline V gene, are SGHRS and YFSETQ. The CDR3 runs 16 amino acids, cysteine and phenylalanine included. Only CDR3 DNA remains: 48 bases, in frame from the first base. Between the V and J ends, shortened by 0 bases and 0 bases respectively, the junction contains 9 bases. Collaborating institutions collected whole blood in K2EDTA tubes following their own protocols. For TCRbeta analysis, collaborators shipped samples in one of three forms: frozen whole blood, isolated PBMCs, or DNA extracted from either of those sample types. This sample stems from a study of blood T cell repertoires in COVID-19 (dated by TCRdb to the early 2020s). For the study in its entirety: Samples covering the acute and convalescent phases of COVID-19 were provided by collaborators in the United States, Italy and Spain. The material from the prospective study consisted of cDNA or gDNA derived from T cells, B-cell-depleted T cells, or PBMCs. The dataset comprised deeply sampled blood TCRbeta repertoires from subjects exposed to, actively infected with, or recovered from COVID-19. The repertoires were released in a freely available public database intended as a resource for research on the immune response to SARS-CoV-2. Samples were obtained from the ongoing ImmuneRACE study (first 160 participants) and from 950 to 1,500 subjects provided by 6 global collaborators. The sample metadata nearly always contained a de-identified subject ID, COVID-19 status, age in years and sex. Where HLA class I and class II types were available, the types were taken from metadata supplied by the sample provider, not from assay-based typing. What the authors observed across the whole study: The quantity of clinical and demographic metadata differed by source and by participant and was supplied without curation.

The immunoSEQ Assay, a bias-controlled multiplex PCR, was used to amplify TCRbeta CDR3 regions from genomic DNA. The original pipeline was this. The number of nucleated cells in each sample was estimated by amplification of reference gene primers within the assay. Sequence reads were collapsed and filtered to measure the absolute abundance of every unique TCRbeta CDR3 rearrangement. For each sample, productive Simpson clonality was calculated by taking the square root of Simpson's diversity index across productive rearrangements. Held by TCRdb, this immuneACCESS table contains in-frame sequences only and omits some clones. Under half of the omission traces to an unresolved V gene where checked; the cause of the rest is unknown. Clone size and V and J calls were adopted from that table, with D and trimming inferred from the DNA. This sample lists about 77,000 clones; roughly 90% were detected once. The leading ten clones occupy approximately 15% of the sample.

The clonotype originates from a woman over 75 with active or convalescent COVID-19. The chain is assembled from TRBV5-1 and TRBJ1-4; no D segment can be confidently identified. Input material: peripheral blood. The CDR3 protein is CASSLVTVSTNEKLFF. The bases are TGCGCCAGCAGCTTGGTTACGGTTTCAACTAATGAAAAACTGTTTTTT.